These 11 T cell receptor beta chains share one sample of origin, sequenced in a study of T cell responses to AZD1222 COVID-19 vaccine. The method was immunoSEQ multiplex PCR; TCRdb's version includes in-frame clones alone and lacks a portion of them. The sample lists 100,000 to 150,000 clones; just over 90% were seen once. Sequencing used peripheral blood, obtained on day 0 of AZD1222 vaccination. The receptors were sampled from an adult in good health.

CDR3 amino acids: CASSQNGLGEQYF. The DNA of the CDR3 is TGTGCCAGCAGCCAGAATGGGCTTGGCGAGCAGTACTTC. This chain connects TRBV3-1 (or the pseudogene TRBV3-2) to TRBJ2-7, with no clear D. The CDR3 totals 13 residues. The germline CDR1 and CDR2 sequences are LGHDT and YNNKEL (reference sequence). Trimming removed 3 bases at V and 6 bases at J, with 12 bases between.

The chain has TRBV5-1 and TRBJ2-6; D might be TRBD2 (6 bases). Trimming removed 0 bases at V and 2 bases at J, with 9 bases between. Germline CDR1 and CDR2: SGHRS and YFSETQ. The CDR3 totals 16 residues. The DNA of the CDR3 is TGCGCCAGCAGCTTGGCCGGGGGAACTGGGGCCAACGTCCTGACTTTC. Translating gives CASSLAGGTGANVLTF. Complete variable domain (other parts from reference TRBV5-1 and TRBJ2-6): KAGVTQTPRYLIKTRGQQVTLSCSPISGHRSVSWYQQTPGQGLQFLFEYFSETQRNKGNFPGRFSGRQFSNSRSEMNVSTLELGDSALYLCASSLAGGTGANVLTFGAGSRLTVL.

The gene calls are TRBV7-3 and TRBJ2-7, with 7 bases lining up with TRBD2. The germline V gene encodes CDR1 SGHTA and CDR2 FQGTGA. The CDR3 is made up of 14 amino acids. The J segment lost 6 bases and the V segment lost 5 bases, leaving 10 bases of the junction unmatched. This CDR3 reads CASSPAGDGAEQYF. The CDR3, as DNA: TGTGCCAGCAGCCCCGCGGGGGACGGGGCCGAGCAGTACTTC.

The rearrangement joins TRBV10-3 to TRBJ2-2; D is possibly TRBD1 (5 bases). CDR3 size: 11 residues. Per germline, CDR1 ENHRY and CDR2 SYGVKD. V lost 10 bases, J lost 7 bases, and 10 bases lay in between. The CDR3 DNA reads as TGTGCCACACAGGCAGGCGGGGAGCTGTTTTTT. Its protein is CATQAGGELFF.

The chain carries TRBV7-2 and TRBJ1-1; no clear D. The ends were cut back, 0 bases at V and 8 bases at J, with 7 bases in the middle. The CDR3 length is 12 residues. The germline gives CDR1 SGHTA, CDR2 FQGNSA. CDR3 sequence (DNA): TGTGCCAGCAGCTTAGCGGGGAGAGAAGCTTTCTTT. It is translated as CASSLAGREAFF.

CDR3 sequence: CSPHGGNEQFF. CDR3 coding DNA: TGCAGCCCCCATGGGGGCAATGAGCAGTTCTTC. V usage is TRBV20-1 and J usage is TRBJ2-1; tentatively, D is TRBD1 or TRBD2 (5 bases each). The CDR3 extends over 11 amino acids. Germline V gene sequence: CDR1 DFQATT, CDR2 SNEGSKA (reference sequence).

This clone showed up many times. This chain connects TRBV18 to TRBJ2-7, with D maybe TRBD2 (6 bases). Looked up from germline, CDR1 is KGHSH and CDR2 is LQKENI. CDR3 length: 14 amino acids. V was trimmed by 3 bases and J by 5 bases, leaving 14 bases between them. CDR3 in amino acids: CASSPIGRFHEQYF. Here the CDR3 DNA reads TGTGCCAGCTCACCGATAGGGAGGTTCCACGAGCAGTACTTC.

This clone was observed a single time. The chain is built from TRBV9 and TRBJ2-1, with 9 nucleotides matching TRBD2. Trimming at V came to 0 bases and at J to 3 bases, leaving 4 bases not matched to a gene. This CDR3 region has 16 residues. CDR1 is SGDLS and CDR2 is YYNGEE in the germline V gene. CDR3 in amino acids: CASSVVSLAGYNEQFF. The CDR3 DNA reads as TGTGCCAGCAGCGTAGTATCACTAGCGGGCTACAATGAGCAGTTCTTC.

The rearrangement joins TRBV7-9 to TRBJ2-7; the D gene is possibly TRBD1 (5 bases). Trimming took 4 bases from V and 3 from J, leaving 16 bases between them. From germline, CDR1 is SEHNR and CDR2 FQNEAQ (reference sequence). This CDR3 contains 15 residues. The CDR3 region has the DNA TGTGCCAGCAGCTATGACAGCATAACGAACTACGAGCAGTACTTC. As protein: CASSYDSITNYEQYF.

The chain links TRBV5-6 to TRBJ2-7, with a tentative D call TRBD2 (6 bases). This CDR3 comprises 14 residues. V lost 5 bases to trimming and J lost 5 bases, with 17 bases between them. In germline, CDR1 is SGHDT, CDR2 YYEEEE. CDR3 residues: CASRELGEENEQYF. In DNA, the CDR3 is TGTGCCAGCAGGGAGTTAGGGGAGGAGAACGAGCAGTACTTC.

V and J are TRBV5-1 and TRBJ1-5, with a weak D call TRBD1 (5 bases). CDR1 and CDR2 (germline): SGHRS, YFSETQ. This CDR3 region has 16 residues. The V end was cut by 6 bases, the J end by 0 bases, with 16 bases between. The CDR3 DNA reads TGCGCCAGCACCTTACAGGAGACTTATAGCAATCAGCCCCAGCATTTT. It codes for CASTLQETYSNQPQHF.